The 13 T cell receptor beta chains in this list originate from one sample, sequenced in a study of blood T cell repertoires in COVID-19. The data were produced by immunoSEQ multiplex PCR, yet TCRdb's version contains in-frame clones alone and is incomplete. There are roughly 120,000 clones in the sample; just over 90% occur only once, and 1.8% lies in the top ten. Material for sequencing was peripheral blood. The receptors come from a human donor with active COVID-19. The donor label of this sample is uncertain.

V and J are TRBV19 and TRBJ2-1; D is perhaps TRBD2 (7 bases). The CDR3 extends over 14 amino acids. Germline CDR1 is LNHDA and CDR2 is SQIVND (reference sequence). Trimming stripped 5 bases from V and 6 bases from J, with 14 bases between. The CDR3 here is CASSWGGRVNEQFF. CDR3 sequence (DNA): TGTGCCAGTAGTTGGGGGGGGCGGGTCAATGAGCAGTTCTTC.

CDR3: CASRNGLAGAQGVTQYF. The DNA for the CDR3 is TGTGCCAGCAGAAACGGACTAGCGGGGGCCCAGGGGGTGACCCAGTACTTC. The rearrangement joins TRBV28 to TRBJ2-5; 13 nucleotides line up with TRBD2. Trimming took 6 bases from V and 7 from J; bases not matched to a gene: 14. Germline V gene lookup returns CDR1 MDHEN and CDR2 SYDVKM. The CDR3 totals 17 residues.

V is TRBV6-4 and J is TRBJ1-2; 7 bases are shared with TRBD1. This CDR3 comprises 15 residues. Germline V CDR1 and CDR2: MRHNA, SNTAGT. V was clipped by 4 bases and J by 2 bases; unmatched bases: 7. CDR3 in amino acids: CASSATWDSNYGYTF. CDR3 nucleotide sequence: TGTGCCAGCAGTGCGACCTGGGACAGCAACTATGGCTACACCTTC.

V usage is TRBV25-1 and J usage is TRBJ1-1; TRBD1 is a possible D gene (5 bases). The CDR3 covers 15 residues. V was pared by 5 bases and J by 2 bases, with 15 bases between. The germline CDR1 and CDR2 sequences are MGHDK and SYGVNS. The CDR3 spells CASSRAGRSNTEAFF. DNA of the CDR3: TGTGCCAGCAGTCGGGCAGGGCGGTCCAACACTGAAGCTTTCTTT.

This clone was seen once. The V call is TRBV5-1, the J call TRBJ2-4; 8 nucleotides agree with TRBD1. Germline CDR1 is SGHRS and CDR2 is YFSETQ. The CDR3 is 14 residues long. The V segment lost 3 bases and the J segment 5 bases; nucleotides outside the gene matches: 4. DNA for the CDR3: TGCGCCAGCAGCTCTCGACAGGGGCAAAACATTCAGTACTTC. Translating gives CASSSRQGQNIQYF. Variable domain in full (rest from reference TRBV5-1 and TRBJ2-4): KAGVTQTPRYLIKTRGQQVTLSCSPISGHRSVSWYQQTPGQGLQFLFEYFSETQRNKGNFPGRFSGRQFSNSRSEMNVSTLELGDSALYLCASSSRQGQNIQYFGAGTRLSVL.

This chain connects TRBV3-1 (or the pseudogene TRBV3-2) to TRBJ1-1, with TRBD1 matching 9 bases. The CDR3 contains 21 residues. Germline trimming cut 0 bases from V and 1 base from J; bases unmatched to any gene: 18. Germline CDR1 LGHDT, CDR2 YNNKEL (reference sequence). Written as DNA, the CDR3 is TGTGCCAGCAGCCAAGATCCCGGACAGGGGAGGTTGCTATCAGGGAACACTGAAGCTTTCTTT. Protein: CASSQDPGQGRLLSGNTEAFF.

The CDR3 region has the DNA TGTGCCACCCGCCTTCCCGGGACTTTAAATGAGCAGTTCTTC. Protein sequence: CATRLPGTLNEQFF. This chain joins TRBV10-3 and TRBJ2-1; weak D call: TRBD2 (6 bases). V shed 10 bases and J shed 7 bases, with 20 bases lying between them. The germline V gene has CDR1 ENHRY and CDR2 SYGVKD. CDR3 length: 14 residues.

As DNA, the CDR3 is TGTGCCAGTAGGACCGGACAGGGATTGGGACAGCCCCAGCATTTT. It encodes CASRTGQGLGQPQHF. The J gene is TRBJ1-5, the V gene TRBV19, with 8 bases identical to TRBD1. Germline V CDR1 and CDR2: LNHDA, SQIVND (reference sequence). The CDR3 length is 15 residues. Unmatched junction bases numbered 11, after V lost 6 bases and J lost 7 bases.

The genes are TRBV9 and TRBJ2-2; D is possibly TRBD2 (6 bases). The germline V gene encodes CDR1 SGDLS and CDR2 YYNGEE. The CDR3 covers 15 residues. Deletions cut 3 bases from V and 2 bases from J, with 11 bases between. The CDR3 is CASSAGDFNTGELFF. In nucleotides, the CDR3 is TGTGCCAGCAGCGCTGGGGACTTTAACACCGGGGAGCTGTTTTTT.

The J gene is TRBJ1-6, the V gene TRBV9; 9 bases align to TRBD1. From germline, CDR1 is SGDLS and CDR2 YYNGEE. Unmatched junction bases numbered 5, after V lost 4 bases and J lost 6 bases. The CDR3 sequence is 15 residues long. The CDR3 loop is CASSTGTGSNSPLHF. In DNA, the CDR3 is TGTGCCAGCAGCACTGGGACAGGGTCTAATTCACCCCTCCACTTT.

The chain recombines TRBV3-1 (or the pseudogene TRBV3-2) with TRBJ2-1; 8 nucleotides agree with TRBD2. Germline CDR1 and CDR2: LGHDT and YNNKEL (reference sequence). With 0 bases clipped from V and 3 bases from J, the junction kept 7 bases outside the gene matches. The CDR3 sequence is 17 residues long. The CDR3 protein is CASSQDPGTSLYNEQFF. CDR3 in DNA: TGTGCCAGCAGCCAAGATCCGGGGACTAGTCTCTACAATGAGCAGTTCTTC.

The gene calls are TRBV6-2 or TRBV6-3 and TRBJ2-2; 9 bases align to TRBD2. Per germline, CDR1 MNHEY and CDR2 SVGEGT. V shed 5 bases and J 5 bases; nucleotides not matched to a gene: 6. The CDR3 covers 15 residues. The CDR3 region has the DNA TGTGCCAGCAGTGATTTAGCGGGGGAGACCGGGGAGCTGTTTTTT. It specifies CASSDLAGETGELFF.

The V gene is TRBV7-2, the J gene TRBJ1-1; no clear D. The V end was cut by 2 bases, the J end by 0 bases, with 7 bases between. The CDR3 totals 14 residues. Germline V gene lookup returns CDR1 SGHTA and CDR2 FQGNSA. Here the CDR3 reads CASSLQALNTEAFF. The CDR3 DNA sequence: TGTGCCAGCAGCTTACAGGCCTTGAACACTGAAGCTTTCTTT.